The sequence of this TCR beta chain was determined in a study of response to subunit inactivated influenza vaccine. Overall study findings and caveats: There was a suggestion from the authors that each seasonal influenza vaccination recruits few new T cells.

The CDR3 runs to 13 residues. Germline lookup yields CDR1 SGHDT and CDR2 YYEEEE. TCRdb analysed the RT-PCR reads with MiXCR anew, one entry per CDR3 protein. The sample has 500,000 to 750,000 distinct CDR3 sequences, 12% to 15% seen once. This clonotype turned up a few times. Its cognate antigen is unknown. One end of the junction does not line up with germline, which may come from a read error. Here the sequenced sample was PBMCs from blood, taken less than 13 days after vaccination. The J gene is TRBJ1-2, the V gene TRBV5-6; D remains unclear. This sequence originates from a man in his forties or fifties who received an inactivated influenza vaccine. The CDR3 coding sequence is TGTGCCAGCAGCCCCCGCGCAGCCTACCAATTCTACTTC. Its protein is CASSPRAAYQFYF.